This TCR beta chain was identified in a study of liver allograft versus peripheral blood T cells. Study summary: Transplanted livers held T cell receptor repertoires, and these were compared with repertoires in recipients' peripheral blood.

TCRdb re-called the reads through MiXCR, storing one row per CDR3 protein. The table lists thousands of distinct CDR3 sequences, over 15% of them singletons. General study points: According to reports, the T cell receptor repertoires inside liver allografts differed from those in peripheral blood.

This CDR3 spans 15 amino acids. Trimming took 2 bases from V and 4 from J, leaving 12 bases between them. Germline V gene data show CDR1 as SQVTM and CDR2 as ANQGSEA. By share, this clonotype counts as large. Its target is unknown. The genes are TRBV29-1 and TRBJ2-6; perhaps TRBD2 as D (6 bases). This TCR was recovered from a human patient who had a liver transplant. The T cells may partly be graft donor cells. CDR3 sequence: CSVELEGSGANVLTF. CDR3 bases: TGCAGCGTTGAATTGGAGGGTTCAGGGGCCAACGTCCTGACTTTC.